The T cell receptor beta chain described here comes from a study of cytomegalovirus exposure and HLA in healthy donors. Germline assignment: CDR1 SGHVS and CDR2 FQNEAQ. V lost 3 bases and J lost 3; bases outside the gene matches: 4. This CDR3 is 14 amino acids long. TCRdb keeps only in-frame clones here, not all; method: immunoSEQ multiplex PCR. The data contain roughly 80,000 clones, 90% to 95% of them seen just once; the ten biggest clones take up approximately 0.67%. Specimen: PBMCs. The receptor was isolated from a man aged 18 to 29 in good health and CMV-seronegative. This chain connects TRBV7-8 to TRBJ2-7; 8 positions agree with TRBD1. The CDR3 spells CASSFGTGFYEQYF. The CDR3 DNA reads as TGTGCCAGCAGCTTCGGGACAGGTTTCTACGAGCAGTACTTC.